This entry describes one T cell receptor (beta chain). What it binds is not known. Profiling relied on immunoSEQ multiplex PCR, and the TCRdb table lists in-frame clones only, not all of them. The sample carries about 58,000 clones, 85% to 90% recorded once. The source of the sample is a study of OX40 agonist ivuxolimab in advanced cancers. Overall study: Head and neck, renal cell, melanoma or hepatocellular carcinoma were the cancers that dose-escalation patients had. Study conclusions and caveats: Doses of 0.1 to 3.0 mg/kg were accompanied by clonal expansion of CD4+ and CD8+ blood T cells by week 6.

Trimming at V came to 6 bases and at J to 6 bases, leaving 12 bases not matched to a gene. The germline gives CDR1 SGHRS, CDR2 YFSETQ. This CDR3 is built from 15 residues. The sequence was collected from an adult with an advanced solid tumor such as melanoma, head and neck, liver or kidney cancer. The V call is TRBV5-1, the J call TRBJ2-3, with 8 bases aligning to TRBD2. The sequencing used CD4+ or CD8+ T cells sorted from blood, collected in a trial of the OX40 agonist ivuxolimab. In DNA form, the CDR3 reads TGCGCCAGCAATGAAAGCGGGGGCAGGGTGGATACGCAGTATTTT. Amino acids: CASNESGGRVDTQYF.